This T cell receptor (beta chain) is from a study of control samples from healthy donors and cancer patients. Produced via immunoSEQ multiplex PCR; TCRdb's table is partial and in-frame only. The data hold 100,000 to 150,000 clones, with about nine tenths observed a single time. The origin of this receptor is a man aged 18 to 29 in good health. The sample was blood.

In nucleotides, the CDR3 is TGTGCCAGCAGCTTAGAGGGGGCCGCAGATACGCAGTATTTT. Translated: CASSLEGAADTQYF. This chain uses TRBV11-3 with TRBJ2-3; TRBD1 might be the D (6 bases). The germline V and J ends were trimmed by 0 bases and 4 bases, with 8 bases remaining between them. The CDR3 covers 14 residues. The V gene's germline CDR1 is SGHNT and CDR2 YENEEA.